These T cell receptor beta chains were read from a single sample in a study of radiotherapy plus CTLA-4 blockade in lung cancer. Method: immunoSEQ multiplex PCR; TCRdb's copy keeps in-frame clones and lacks some. The data show about 120,000 clones, with 85% to 90% seen just once and 5.5% to 8% held by the top ten. The sequencing used peripheral blood, collected from a patient treated with radiotherapy plus ipilimumab. All receptors derive from a human donor with non-small cell lung cancer that progressed on radiotherapy plus ipilimumab. CDR3s include the opening cysteine and the closing phenylalanine or tryptophan. The order of the fields is V gene, clone size, D gene, J gene, CDR3 DNA, CDR3 protein. The D gene is left open where the match is weak. For some rows the clone size is stated as once, few or many, or as a class when expanded; others skip it.

>TRBV5-1|once|TRBD1|TRBJ1-1
TGCGCCAGCAGCTTGCGACAGGGCGATGAAGCTTTCTTT
CASSLRQGDEAFF
>TRBV6-4|.|TRBD2|TRBJ2-1
TGTGCCAGCAGTGGCCCCGAGAGACTAGCGGGAGGTTCCTACAATGAGCAGTTCTTC
CASSGPERLAGGSYNEQFF
>TRBV2|.|.|TRBJ2-5
TGTGCCAGCCAAATTCAGGGCGGGGAGACCCAGTACTTC
CASQIQGGETQYF
>TRBV28|.|TRBD2|TRBJ2-7
TGTGCCAGCAGCTTGACTAGCGGTACTACGAAGCAGTACTTC
CASSLTSGTTKQYF
>TRBV2|.|TRBD1|TRBJ2-1
TGTGCCAGCAGCCTGTCCGGGACAGGGCGCCACAATGAGCAGTTCTTC
CASSLSGTGRHNEQFF
>TRBV30|.|TRBD1|TRBJ1-5
TGTGCCTGGAGCCGGACAGGCAGCGCCCGGCCCCAGCATTTT
CAWSRTGSARPQHF
>TRBV6-1|.|TRBD2|TRBJ2-5
TGTGCCGGTAGCGGGAGGGGTCAAGAGACCCAGTACTTC
CAGSGRGQETQYF
>TRBV2|.|TRBD2|TRBJ2-7
TGTGCCAGCAGTGGGACTAGCGGGAGGACCTACGAGCAGTACTTC
CASSGTSGRTYEQYF
>TRBV7-9|.|.|TRBJ2-5
TGTGCCAGCAGCTTACATATGTACCAAGAGACCCAGTACTTC
CASSLHMYQETQYF
>TRBV7-2|few|.|TRBJ2-7
TGTGCCAGCGGCCTGACCAGGGACTCCTACGAGCAGTACTTC
CASGLTRDSYEQYF
>TRBV2|.|.|TRBJ1-1
TGTGCCAGCAGTGATTTATGGGGGCGCTCGGACACTGAAGCTTTCTTT
CASSDLWGRSDTEAFF
>TRBV13|few|.|TRBJ2-2
TGTGCCAGCAGCCCCGGGCCCACCGGGGAGCTGTTTTTT
CASSPGPTGELFF
>TRBV5-4|.|.|TRBJ1-4
TGTGCCAGCAGCTTATGGGGGGGCAATGAAAAACTGTTTTTT
CASSLWGGNEKLFF
>TRBV30|.|TRBD1|TRBJ2-7
TGTGCCTGGACCGGAGGACAGGGGCTCTACGAGCAGTACTTC
CAWTGGQGLYEQYF
>TRBV5-6|.|.|TRBJ2-7
TGTGCCAGCAGCTTAGGGCAGACAATAGGGAGATTC
CASSLGQTIGRF
>TRBV30|.|.|TRBJ1-3
TGTGCCTGGAGTCTCGTACTGAGCTCTGGAAACACCATATATTTT
CAWSLVLSSGNTIYF
>TRBV20-1|.|.|TRBJ2-1
TGCAGTGCTAGTCCTCGACATGAGCAGTTCTTC
CSASPRHEQFF
>TRBV6-5|.|.|TRBJ1-1
TGTGCCAGCATCTCGGGCCTGGGGACTGAAGCTTTCTTT
CASISGLGTEAFF
>TRBV9|.|TRBD1|TRBJ2-1
TGTGCCAGCAGCGCAGGGACAGGGGTCTACAATGAGCAGTTCTTC
CASSAGTGVYNEQFF
>TRBV7-9|once|TRBD2|TRBJ2-7
TGTGCCAGCAGCTTAGGCCCCAGGATAGCGGGAAATTACGAGCAGTACTTC
CASSLGPRIAGNYEQYF
>TRBV2|.|.|TRBJ1-2
TGTGCCAGCAGAGAGACCGTGCCTAACTATGGCTACACCTTC
CASRETVPNYGYTF
>TRBV2|.|TRBD2|TRBJ2-1
TGTGCCAGCAGGACTAGCGCTAGCTCCTACAATGAGCAGTTCTTC
CASRTSASSYNEQFF
>TRBV4-2|.|.|TRBJ2-3
TGTGCCAGCAGCCAACTACTAGGAGATACGCAGTATTTT
CASSQLLGDTQYF
>TRBV9|.|TRBD2|TRBJ2-3
TGTGCCAGCAGCCCCTTACCCCCTAGCGGGGCTAGCACAGATACGCAGTATTTT
CASSPLPPSGASTDTQYF
>TRBV29-1|.|TRBD2|TRBJ2-7
TGCAGCGTTGGGTTGACTAGCGGGAGGGGAGGGGCTTACGAGCAGTACTTC
CSVGLTSGRGGAYEQYF
>TRBV29-1|.|TRBD2|TRBJ2-1
TGCAGCGTTCCCCAGGGACTAGGGGTTCCCAATGAGCAGTTCTTC
CSVPQGLGVPNEQFF
>TRBV2|.|.|TRBJ1-1
TGTGCCAGCACCCTGGAAGGGTACGCTGAAGCTTTCTTT
CASTLEGYAEAFF
>TRBV19|.|TRBD2|TRBJ2-3
TGTGCCAGTAGTCTCCGGACTAGCGGGGGAGGTGGGACAGATACGCAGTATTTT
CASSLRTSGGGGTDTQYF
>TRBV11-2|.|.|TRBJ2-1
TGTGCCAGCAGCTTGGCCTTTGAACCGAGGAATGAGCAGTTCTTC
CASSLAFEPRNEQFF
>TRBV4-2|.|.|TRBJ1-2
TGTGCCAGCAGCCAAGCCGCTTCCGCCTATGGCTACACCTTC
CASSQAASAYGYTF
>TRBV6-5|.|TRBD2|TRBJ2-5
TGTGCCAGCAGTTACTCCGGGACTAGCAGGGGGACCCAGTACTTC
CASSYSGTSRGTQYF
>TRBV6-5|.|TRBD2|TRBJ2-1
TGTGCCACTCGCCTAGGGCGGGAGGTATTCTTC
CATRLGREVFF
>TRBV6-1|.|.|TRBJ2-7
TGTGCCAGCTCCCCCCTGACTGTAACCTACGAGCAGTACTTC
CASSPLTVTYEQYF
>TRBV7-9|.|TRBD1|TRBJ1-2
TGTGCCAGCAGCCCCCGGGACAGGGTCTATGGCTACACCTTC
CASSPRDRVYGYTF
>TRBV7-9|.|.|TRBJ2-3
TGTGCCAGCAGCTTTAGTGCGGCACCCCGAGGAGATACGCAGTATTTT
CASSFSAAPRGDTQYF